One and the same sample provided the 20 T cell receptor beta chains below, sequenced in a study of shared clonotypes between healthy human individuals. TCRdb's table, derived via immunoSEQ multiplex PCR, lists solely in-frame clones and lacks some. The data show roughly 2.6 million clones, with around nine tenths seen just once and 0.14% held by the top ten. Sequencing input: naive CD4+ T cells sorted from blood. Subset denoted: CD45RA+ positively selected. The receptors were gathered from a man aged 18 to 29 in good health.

The CDR3 region is CASSSTAVDRDSPLHF. In nucleotides, the CDR3 is TGTGCCAGCAGCTCTACCGCAGTGGACAGGGATTCACCCCTCCACTTT. The rearrangement joins TRBV11-2 to TRBJ1-6, with TRBD1 matching over 8 bases. The germline V gene has CDR1 SGHAT and CDR2 FQNNGV. There are 16 residues in the CDR3. Trimming cost V 4 bases and J 8 bases; bases outside gene matches: 10.

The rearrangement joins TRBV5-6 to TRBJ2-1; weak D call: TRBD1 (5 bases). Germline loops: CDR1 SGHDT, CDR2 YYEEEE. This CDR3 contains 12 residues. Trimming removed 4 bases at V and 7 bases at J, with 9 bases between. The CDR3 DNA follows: TGTGCCAGCAGCCCAGGGTTGAATGAGCAGTTCTTC. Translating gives CASSPGLNEQFF.

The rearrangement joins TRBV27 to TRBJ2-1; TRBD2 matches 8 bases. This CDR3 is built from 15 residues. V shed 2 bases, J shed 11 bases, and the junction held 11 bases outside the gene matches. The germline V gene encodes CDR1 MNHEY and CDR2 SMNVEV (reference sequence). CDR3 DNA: TGTGCCAGCAGTTTAGGGCGGGAGGCCCGTCCGAAGCAGTTCTTC. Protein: CASSLGREARPKQFF.

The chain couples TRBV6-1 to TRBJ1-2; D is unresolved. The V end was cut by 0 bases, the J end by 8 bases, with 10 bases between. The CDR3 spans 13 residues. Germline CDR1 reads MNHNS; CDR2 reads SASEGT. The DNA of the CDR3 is TGTGCCAGCAGTGAAGCGCCTTCGAGGGGCTACACCTTC. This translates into CASSEAPSRGYTF.

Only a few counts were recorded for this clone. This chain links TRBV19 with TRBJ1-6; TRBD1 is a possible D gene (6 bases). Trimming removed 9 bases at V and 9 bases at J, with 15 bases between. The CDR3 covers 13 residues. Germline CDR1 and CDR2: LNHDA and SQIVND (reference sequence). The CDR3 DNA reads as TGTGCCAGCCATGACAGGAGGAGTTCACCCCTCCACTTT. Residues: CASHDRRSSPLHF.

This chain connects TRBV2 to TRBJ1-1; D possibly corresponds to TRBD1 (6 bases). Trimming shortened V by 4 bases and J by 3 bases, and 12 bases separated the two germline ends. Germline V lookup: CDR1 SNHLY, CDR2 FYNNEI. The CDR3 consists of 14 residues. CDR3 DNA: TGTGCCAGCAGTGCTACAGGGTCTTACACTGAAGCTTTCTTT. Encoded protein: CASSATGSYTEAFF.

The CDR3 DNA reads TGTGCCAGCAGTTTAGGACGGGGACTAGCGATCCAAGAGACCCAGTACTTC. It encodes CASSLGRGLAIQETQYF. The V call is TRBV27, the J call TRBJ2-5; the match to TRBD2 covers 10 bases. The CDR3 loop spans 17 amino acids. After removal of 2 bases from V and 1 base from J, the junction contained 7 bases not matched to a gene. Germline CDR1 reads MNHEY; CDR2 reads SMNVEV (reference sequence).

The CDR3 region is CASSLGQVLEQYF. The CDR3 bases are TGTGCCAGCAGCTTGGGACAGGTGCTCGAGCAGTACTTC. The gene calls are TRBV5-6 and TRBJ2-7, with a weak D call TRBD1 (6 bases). Germline loops: CDR1 SGHDT, CDR2 YYEEEE. The CDR3 contains 13 residues. V lost 0 bases, J lost 6 bases, and 10 bases lay in between.

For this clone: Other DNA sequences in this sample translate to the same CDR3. CDR3 sequence (DNA): TGTGCCAGTAGTACGACAGGGGGCTCAGGAAACACCATATATTTT. Translating gives CASSTTGGSGNTIYF. The chain employs TRBV19 and TRBJ1-3; TRBD1 matches at 10 bases. The CDR3 has 15 amino acids. Germline assignment: CDR1 LNHDA and CDR2 SQIVND (reference sequence). V gave up 4 bases and J gave up 4 bases; unmatched junction bases: 4.

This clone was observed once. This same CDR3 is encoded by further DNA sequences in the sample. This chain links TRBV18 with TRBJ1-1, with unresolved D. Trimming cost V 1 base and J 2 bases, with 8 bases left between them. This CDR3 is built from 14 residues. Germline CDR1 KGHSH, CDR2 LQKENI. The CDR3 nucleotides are TGTGCCAGCTCACCACTGGCTTTAAACACTGAAGCTTTCTTT. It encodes CASSPLALNTEAFF.

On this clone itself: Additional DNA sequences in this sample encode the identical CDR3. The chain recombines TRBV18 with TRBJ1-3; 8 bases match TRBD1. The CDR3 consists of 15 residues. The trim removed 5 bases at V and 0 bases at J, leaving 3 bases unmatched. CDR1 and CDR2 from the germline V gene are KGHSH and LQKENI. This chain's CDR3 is CASSRTGTSGNTIYF. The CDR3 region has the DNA TGTGCCAGCTCAAGGACAGGGACCTCTGGAAACACCATATATTTT.

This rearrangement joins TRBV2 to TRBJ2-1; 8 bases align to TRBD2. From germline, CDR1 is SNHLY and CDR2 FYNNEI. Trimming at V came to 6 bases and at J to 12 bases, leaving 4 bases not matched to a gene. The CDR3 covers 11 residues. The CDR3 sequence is CASRVAGLQFF. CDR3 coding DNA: TGTGCCAGCAGAGTAGCGGGGTTGCAGTTCTTC.

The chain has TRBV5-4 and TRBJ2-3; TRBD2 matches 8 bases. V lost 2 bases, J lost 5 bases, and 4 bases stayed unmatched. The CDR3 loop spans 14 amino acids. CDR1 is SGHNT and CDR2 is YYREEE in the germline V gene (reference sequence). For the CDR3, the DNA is TGTGCCAGCAGCTTCGACGCGGGGGGAGATACGCAGTATTTT. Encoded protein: CASSFDAGGDTQYF.

The CDR3 DNA is TGTGCCAGCAGCTTCTGGGACAGGGAATACTACGAGCAGTACTTC. It is translated as CASSFWDREYYEQYF. The genes are TRBV28 and TRBJ2-7, with 9 bases fitting TRBD1. V trimming: 6 bases; J trimming: 3 bases; junction bases outside the gene matches: 9. Germline values: CDR1 MDHEN, CDR2 SYDVKM. CDR3 length: 15 amino acids.

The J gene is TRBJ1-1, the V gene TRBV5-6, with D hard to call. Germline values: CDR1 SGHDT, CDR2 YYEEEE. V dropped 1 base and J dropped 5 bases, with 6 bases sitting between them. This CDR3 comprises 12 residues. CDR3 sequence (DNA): TGTGCCAGCAGCTTGCGGTCGACTGAAGCTTTCTTT. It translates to CASSLRSTEAFF.

The DNA of the CDR3 is TGTGCCAGCAGCTTCCCGTGGGGTATCCGTGGCTACACCTTC. It specifies CASSFPWGIRGYTF. This chain uses TRBV7-8 with TRBJ1-2; no clear D gene. Trimming removed 3 bases at V and 7 bases at J, with 15 bases between. Per germline, CDR1 SGHVS and CDR2 FQNEAQ. This CDR3 contains 14 residues.

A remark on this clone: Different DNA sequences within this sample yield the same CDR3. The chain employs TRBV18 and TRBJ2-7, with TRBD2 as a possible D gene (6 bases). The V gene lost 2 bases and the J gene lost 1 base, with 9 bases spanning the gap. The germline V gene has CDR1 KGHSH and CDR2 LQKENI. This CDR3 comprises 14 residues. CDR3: CASSPGSGSYEQYF. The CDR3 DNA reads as TGTGCCAGCTCACCAGGTAGCGGATCCTACGAGCAGTACTTC.

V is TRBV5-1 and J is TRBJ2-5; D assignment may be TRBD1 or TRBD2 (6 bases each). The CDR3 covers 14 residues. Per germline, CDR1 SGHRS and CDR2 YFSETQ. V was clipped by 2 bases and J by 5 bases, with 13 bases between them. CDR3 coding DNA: TGCGCCAGCAGCTTTTCCCAGGGGAGGGAGACCCAGTACTTC. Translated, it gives CASSFSQGRETQYF.

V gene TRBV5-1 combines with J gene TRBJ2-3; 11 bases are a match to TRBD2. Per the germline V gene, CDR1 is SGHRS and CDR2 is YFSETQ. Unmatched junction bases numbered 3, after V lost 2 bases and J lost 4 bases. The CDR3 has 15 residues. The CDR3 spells CASSFSGGAADTQYF. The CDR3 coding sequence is TGCGCCAGCAGCTTTAGCGGGGGGGCCGCAGATACGCAGTATTTT.

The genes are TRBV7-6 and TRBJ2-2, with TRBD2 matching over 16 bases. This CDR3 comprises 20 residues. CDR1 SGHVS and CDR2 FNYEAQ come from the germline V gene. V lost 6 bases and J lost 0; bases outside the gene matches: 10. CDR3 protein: CASRLAPGLAGGSNTGELFF. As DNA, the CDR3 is TGTGCCAGCAGGTTGGCACCGGGACTAGCGGGAGGGTCGAACACCGGGGAGCTGTTTTTT.